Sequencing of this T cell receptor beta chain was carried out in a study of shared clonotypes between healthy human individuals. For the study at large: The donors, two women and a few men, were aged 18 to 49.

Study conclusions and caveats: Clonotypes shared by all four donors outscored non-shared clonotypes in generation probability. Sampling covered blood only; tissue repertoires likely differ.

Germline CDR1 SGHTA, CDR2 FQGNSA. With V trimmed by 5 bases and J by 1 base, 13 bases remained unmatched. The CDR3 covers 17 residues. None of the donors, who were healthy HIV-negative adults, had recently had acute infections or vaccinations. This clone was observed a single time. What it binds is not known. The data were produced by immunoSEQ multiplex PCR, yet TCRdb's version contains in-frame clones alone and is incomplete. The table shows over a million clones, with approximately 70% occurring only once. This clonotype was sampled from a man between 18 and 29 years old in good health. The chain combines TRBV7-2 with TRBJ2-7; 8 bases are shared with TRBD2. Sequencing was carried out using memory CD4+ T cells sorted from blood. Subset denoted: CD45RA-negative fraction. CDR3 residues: CASSPSRGGRQSYEQYF. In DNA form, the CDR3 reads TGTGCCAGCAGCCCGTCCCGGGGCGGGAGGCAGTCCTACGAGCAGTACTTC.